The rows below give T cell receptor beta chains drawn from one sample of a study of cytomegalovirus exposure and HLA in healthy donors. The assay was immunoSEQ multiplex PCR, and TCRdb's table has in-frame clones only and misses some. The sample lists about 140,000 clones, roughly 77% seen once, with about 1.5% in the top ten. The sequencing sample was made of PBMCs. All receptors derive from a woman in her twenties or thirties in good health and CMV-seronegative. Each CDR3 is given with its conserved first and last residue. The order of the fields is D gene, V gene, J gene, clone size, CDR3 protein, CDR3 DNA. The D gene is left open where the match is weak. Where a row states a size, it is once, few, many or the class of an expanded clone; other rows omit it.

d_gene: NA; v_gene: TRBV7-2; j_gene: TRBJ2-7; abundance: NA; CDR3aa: CARRGGVSSYEQYF; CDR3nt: TGTGCCAGGAGGGGGGGGGTCAGCTCCTACGAGCAGTACTTC
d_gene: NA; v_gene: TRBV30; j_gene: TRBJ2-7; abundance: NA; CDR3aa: CAWSRSRTGRVDEQYF; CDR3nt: TGTGCCTGGAGTCGCTCCCGGACAGGGAGGGTGGACGAGCAGTACTTC
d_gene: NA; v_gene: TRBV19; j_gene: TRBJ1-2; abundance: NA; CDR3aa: CASSIRFRVGQSGDGYTF; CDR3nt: TGTGCCAGTAGTATACGGTTTAGGGTGGGGCAGTCCGGAGATGGCTACACCTTC
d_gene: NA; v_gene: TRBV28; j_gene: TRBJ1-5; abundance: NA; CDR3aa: CASSFLAGGNQPQHF; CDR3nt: TGTGCCAGCAGTTTCCTGGCAGGGGGCAATCAGCCCCAGCATTTT
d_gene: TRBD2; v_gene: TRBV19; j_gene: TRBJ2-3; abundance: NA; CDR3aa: CASSLADNTDTQYF; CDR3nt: TGTGCCAGTAGTCTAGCGGACAACACAGATACGCAGTATTTT
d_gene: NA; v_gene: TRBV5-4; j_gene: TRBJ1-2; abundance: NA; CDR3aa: CASSLEVTTPRGYGYTF; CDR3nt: TGTGCCAGCAGCTTGGAAGTTACAACCCCGCGGGGCTATGGCTACACCTTC
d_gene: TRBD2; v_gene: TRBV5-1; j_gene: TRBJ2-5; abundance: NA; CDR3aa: CASSLASGGPQETQYF; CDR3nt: TGCGCCAGCAGCTTGGCTAGCGGGGGACCCCAAGAGACCCAGTACTTC
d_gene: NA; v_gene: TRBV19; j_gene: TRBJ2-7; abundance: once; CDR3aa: CASSMDLTVGEQYF; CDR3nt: TGTGCCAGTAGTATGGATCTGACAGTGGGTGAGCAGTACTTC
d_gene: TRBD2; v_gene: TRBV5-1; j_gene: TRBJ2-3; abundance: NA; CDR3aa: CASSGTSGGAGDTQYF; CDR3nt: TGCGCCAGCAGCGGAACTAGCGGGGGGGCAGGAGATACGCAGTATTTT
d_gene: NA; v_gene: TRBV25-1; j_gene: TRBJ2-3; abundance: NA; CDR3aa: CASSGVTTGVVIDTQYF; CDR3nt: TGTGCCAGCAGTGGTGTGACCACGGGAGTTGTGATAGATACGCAGTATTTT
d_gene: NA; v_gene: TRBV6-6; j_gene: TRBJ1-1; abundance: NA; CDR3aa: CASSYPSEGTEAFF; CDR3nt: TGTGCCAGCAGTTACCCCTCCGAGGGCACTGAAGCTTTCTTT
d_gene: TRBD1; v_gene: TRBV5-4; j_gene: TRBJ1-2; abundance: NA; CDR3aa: CASSLRESGGSYTF; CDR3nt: TGTGCCAGCAGCTTGCGAGAATCAGGGGGGAGCTACACCTTC
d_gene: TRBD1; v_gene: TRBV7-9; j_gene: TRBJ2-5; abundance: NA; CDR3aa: CASSPRTGRQETQYF; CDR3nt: TGTGCCAGCAGCCCCCGGACAGGGAGGCAAGAGACCCAGTACTTC